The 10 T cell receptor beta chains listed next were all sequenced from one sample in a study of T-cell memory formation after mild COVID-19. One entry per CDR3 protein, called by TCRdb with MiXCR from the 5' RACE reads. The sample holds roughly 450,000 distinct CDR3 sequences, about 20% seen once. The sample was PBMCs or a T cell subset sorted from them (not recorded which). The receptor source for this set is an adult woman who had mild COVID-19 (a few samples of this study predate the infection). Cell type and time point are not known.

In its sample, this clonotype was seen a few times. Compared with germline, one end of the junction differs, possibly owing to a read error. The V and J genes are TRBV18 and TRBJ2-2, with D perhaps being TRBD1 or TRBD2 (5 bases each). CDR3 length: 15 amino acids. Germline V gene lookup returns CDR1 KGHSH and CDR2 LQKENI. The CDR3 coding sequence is TGTGCCAGCTCGCCCACCGGGACGAAGACCGGGGAGCTGTTTTTT. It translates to CASSPTGTKTGELFF.

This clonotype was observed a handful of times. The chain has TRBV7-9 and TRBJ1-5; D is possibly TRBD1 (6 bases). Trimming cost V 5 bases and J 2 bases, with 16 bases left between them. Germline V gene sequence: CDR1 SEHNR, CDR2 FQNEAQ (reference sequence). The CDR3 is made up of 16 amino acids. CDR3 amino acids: CASSATTGWGNQPQHF. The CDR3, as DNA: TGTGCCAGCAGCGCAACGACAGGCTGGGGCAATCAGCCCCAGCATTTT.

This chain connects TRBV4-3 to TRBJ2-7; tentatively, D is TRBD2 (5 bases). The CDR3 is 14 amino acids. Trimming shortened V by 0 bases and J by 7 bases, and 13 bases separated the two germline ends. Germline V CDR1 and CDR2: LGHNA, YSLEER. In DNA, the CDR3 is TGCGCCAGCAGCCAAGATCGGGATTGGGGAGAGCAGTACTTC. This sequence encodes CASSQDRDWGEQYF.

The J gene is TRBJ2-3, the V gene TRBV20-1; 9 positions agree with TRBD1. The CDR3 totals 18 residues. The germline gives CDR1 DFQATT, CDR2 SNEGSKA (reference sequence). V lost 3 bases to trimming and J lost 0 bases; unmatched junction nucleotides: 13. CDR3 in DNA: TGCAGTGCTAGGGCGGGGGACAGGGTCGATCCGAGCACAGATACGCAGTATTTT. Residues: CSARAGDRVDPSTDTQYF.

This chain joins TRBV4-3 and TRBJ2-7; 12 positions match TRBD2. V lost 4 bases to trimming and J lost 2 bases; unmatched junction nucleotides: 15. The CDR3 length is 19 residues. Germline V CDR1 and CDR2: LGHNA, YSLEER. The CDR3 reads CASSRSLGLAGARTYEQYF. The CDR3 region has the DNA TGCGCCAGCAGCCGATCCCTGGGACTAGCGGGCGCGCGAACCTACGAGCAGTACTTC.

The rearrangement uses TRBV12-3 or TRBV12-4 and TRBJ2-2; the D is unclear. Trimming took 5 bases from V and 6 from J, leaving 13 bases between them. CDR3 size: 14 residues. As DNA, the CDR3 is TGTGCCAGCAGTCCGAGGATGGGCTCCGGGGAGCTGTTTTTT. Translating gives CASSPRMGSGELFF.

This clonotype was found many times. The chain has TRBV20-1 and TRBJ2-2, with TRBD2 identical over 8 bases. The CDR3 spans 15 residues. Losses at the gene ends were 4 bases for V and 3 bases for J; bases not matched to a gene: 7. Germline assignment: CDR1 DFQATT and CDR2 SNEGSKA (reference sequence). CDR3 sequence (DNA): TGCAGTGCTATTGGCGGGGGGTTTTACACCGGGGAGCTGTTTTTT. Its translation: CSAIGGGFYTGELFF.

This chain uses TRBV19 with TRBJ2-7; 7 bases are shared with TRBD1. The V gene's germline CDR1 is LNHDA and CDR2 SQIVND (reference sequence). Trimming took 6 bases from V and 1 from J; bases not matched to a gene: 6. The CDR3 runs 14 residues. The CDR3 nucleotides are TGTGCCAGTAGGGGAACAGGGGCGTCCTACGAGCAGTACTTC. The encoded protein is CASRGTGASYEQYF. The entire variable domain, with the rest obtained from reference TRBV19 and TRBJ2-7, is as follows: DGGITQSPKYLFRKEGQNVTLSCEQNLNHDAMYWYRQDPGQGLRLIYYSQIVNDFQKGDIAEGYSVSREKKESFPLTVTSAQKNPTAFYLCASRGTGASYEQYFGPGTRLTVT.

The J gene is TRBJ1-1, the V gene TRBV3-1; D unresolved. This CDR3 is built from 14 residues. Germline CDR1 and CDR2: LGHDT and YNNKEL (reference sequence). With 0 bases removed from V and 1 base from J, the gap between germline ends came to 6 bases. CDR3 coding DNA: TGTGCCAGCAGCCAAGATGCAGGGAACACTGAAGCTTTCTTT. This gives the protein CASSQDAGNTEAFF.

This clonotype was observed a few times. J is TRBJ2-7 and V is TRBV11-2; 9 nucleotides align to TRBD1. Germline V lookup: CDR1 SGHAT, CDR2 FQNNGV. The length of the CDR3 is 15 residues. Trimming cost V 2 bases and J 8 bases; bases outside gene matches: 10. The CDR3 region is CASSLSLRDRVKQYF. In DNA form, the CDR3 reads TGTGCCAGCAGCTTATCCTTGAGGGACAGGGTTAAGCAGTACTTC.